This record looks at one T cell receptor (beta chain) sequence and its context. As yet, its antigen is unknown. It was autoimmune disease history or systemic immunosuppression that excluded patients. Some clones are missing from TCRdb's copy, which holds only in-frame ones; the method was immunoSEQ multiplex PCR. The sample consists of 45,000 to 55,000 clones, 94% of them appearing once. These data are taken from a study of OX40 agonist ivuxolimab in advanced cancers. For the study at large: Patients received the agonistic anti-OX40 (CD134) antibody ivuxolimab.

The V and J ends lost 4 bases and 6 bases respectively, with 13 bases between them. CDR1 and CDR2 from the germline V gene are WNHNN and SYGVQD (reference sequence). This CDR3 spans 13 amino acids. General study points: Within 6 weeks, CD4+ and CD8+ blood T cells expanded clonally at 0.1 to 3.0 mg/kg.

Sequencing used CD4+ or CD8+ T cells sorted from blood, obtained in a trial of the OX40 agonist ivuxolimab. The sequence was collected from an adult with an advanced solid tumor such as melanoma, head and neck, liver or kidney cancer. The rearrangement joins TRBV10-1 to TRBJ2-7, with D perhaps matching TRBD2 (5 bases). For the CDR3, the DNA is TGCGCCAGCAGTGTGTTGTGGGGAGCCGAGCAGTACTTC. It encodes CASSVLWGAEQYF.